This T cell receptor beta chain stems from a study of cytomegalovirus exposure and HLA in healthy donors. Turning to the study itself: Findings of an earlier analysis included 117 million unique TCR beta sequences from roughly 200 million T cells. General study findings and limits: In an earlier analysis, about 90% or about 30%: the productive usage of most TCR beta V segments. According to a later analysis, donors in an Asian-associated ancestry cluster reportedly had fewer N-insertions than the roughly 720-donor mean.

The PCR employed 60 Vbeta primers together with 13 Jbeta primers. Profiling relied on immunoSEQ multiplex PCR, and the TCRdb table lists in-frame clones only, not all of them. This table has 200,000 to 250,000 clones, roughly 80% appearing once. Comments on this clone: The target antigen is unknown.

Sequencing used PBMCs. The source of this sequence is a woman aged 25-40 years in good health and CMV-seronegative.

The CDR3: CASSLEGLAGDPYNEQFF. The CDR3 region has the DNA TGTGCCAGCAGCTTAGAGGGACTAGCGGGAGACCCCTACAATGAGCAGTTCTTC. This chain uses TRBV7-7 with TRBJ2-1; 14 bases map to TRBD2. The CDR3 covers 18 residues. V shed 1 base, J shed 2 bases, and the junction held 4 bases outside the gene matches. The germline V gene encodes CDR1 SSHAT and CDR2 FNYEAQ (reference sequence).